Listed here are 27 T cell receptor beta chains from one sample, sequenced in a study of CD8+ T cells in alopecia areata (dated by TCRdb to between 2018 and 2020). The time point label of this sample denotes: baseline before oral tofacitinib. Library preparation used the immunoSEQ multiplex PCR assay. To provide template for TCR sequencing, every sample had RNA extracted and reverse transcribed into cDNA. TCRdb provides this immuneACCESS table in a form limited to in-frame rearrangements. Some clones are lacking; in checked studies, under half of them reflect an unresolved V gene, and why the rest are absent is not known. The sample records some 150,000 clones, under 60% of which are singletons. Clones ranked in the top ten supply roughly 6.7% of the sample. The sample was CD4+ T cells sorted from blood, taken at week 0. These receptors all come from a human donor with alopecia areata.

V gene TRBV19 combines with J gene TRBJ2-3; the D is unclear. The CDR3 covers 13 residues. Deletions cut 9 bases from V and 0 bases from J, with 10 bases between. Looked up from germline, CDR1 is LNHDA and CDR2 is SQIVND (reference sequence). The CDR3 loop reads CASSGWSTDTQYF. The CDR3, as DNA: TGTGCCAGCAGTGGGTGGAGCACAGATACGCAGTATTTT.

CDR3 coding DNA: TGTGCCAGCAGCTTAGGGCTCTATGGCTACACCTTC. Encoded protein: CASSLGLYGYTF. This sequence joins TRBV11-2 and TRBJ1-2; D remains ambiguous. Trimming stripped 1 base from V and 4 bases from J, with 4 bases between. Germline loops: CDR1 SGHAT, CDR2 FQNNGV. The CDR3 loop spans 12 amino acids. The full variable domain, in which reference TRBV11-2 and TRBJ1-2 provide the parts outside the CDR3, is EAGVAQSPRYKIIEKRQSVAFWCNPISGHATLYWYQQILGQGPKLLIQFQNNGVVDDSQLPKDRFSAERLKGVDSTLKIQPAKLEDSAVYLCASSLGLYGYTFGSGTRLTVV.

V and J are TRBV2 and TRBJ2-5; D remains unclear. The CDR3 is made up of 14 amino acids. Deletions cut 4 bases from V and 6 bases from J, with 15 bases between. Germline V CDR1 and CDR2: SNHLY, FYNNEI. The chain's CDR3 is CASSVGSLGKTQYF. Written as DNA, the CDR3 is TGTGCCAGCAGTGTTGGGTCCCTGGGGAAGACCCAGTACTTC.

This clone has just a few counts. This sequence joins TRBV10-3 and TRBJ2-3; D is ambiguous. Trimming stripped 1 base from V and 6 bases from J, with 5 bases between. Germline V CDR1 and CDR2: ENHRY, SYGVKD. This CDR3 is 12 amino acids long. CDR3: CAISELGDTQYF. The CDR3 DNA is TGTGCCATCAGTGAGTTGGGTGATACGCAGTATTTT.

The J gene is TRBJ1-2, the V gene TRBV9, with D perhaps matching TRBD1 (6 bases). Looked up from germline, CDR1 is SGDLS and CDR2 is YYNGEE. V shed 2 bases and J shed 4 bases, with 9 bases lying between them. The CDR3 is 13 amino acids. The CDR3 bases are TGTGCCAGCAGCGTTGACAGGACCTATGGCTACACCTTC. It is translated as CASSVDRTYGYTF.

V and J are TRBV5-4 and TRBJ1-2; D unresolved. CDR1 is SGHNT and CDR2 is YYREEE in the germline V gene (reference sequence). V lost 0 bases to trimming and J lost 5 bases, with 5 bases between them. There are 12 residues in the CDR3. CDR3 DNA sequence: TGTGCCAGCAGCTTGGACCGTTATGGCTACACCTTC. Its protein product is CASSLDRYGYTF.

The chain joins TRBV6-5 to TRBJ1-6, with D possibly TRBD1 on 5 matching bases. The CDR3 runs 15 residues. The V end lost 0 bases, the J end lost 7 bases, and 10 bases lay between the germline ends. Germline V gene lookup returns CDR1 MNHEY and CDR2 SVGAGI. The CDR3 DNA reads TGTGCCAGCAGTTACTCGAACCAGGGAAATTCACCCCTCCACTTT. It specifies CASSYSNQGNSPLHF.

In nucleotides, the CDR3 is TGTGCCAGCAGTTTATCCTACAGGGGGAACACCGGGGAGCTGTTTTTT. It is translated as CASSLSYRGNTGELFF. V is TRBV27 and J is TRBJ2-2; 7 positions match TRBD1. The germline CDR1 and CDR2 sequences are MNHEY and SMNVEV (reference sequence). The CDR3 covers 16 residues. V lost 0 bases and J lost 1; bases outside the gene matches: 2.

This clone came up a few times. The CDR3 region is CSVDEGEAFF. CDR3 bases: TGCAGCGTTGATGAGGGCGAAGCTTTCTTT. The genes are TRBV29-1 and TRBJ1-1; D remains unclear. V was shortened by 3 bases and J by 8 bases, with 7 bases between the two germline ends. Germline V lookup: CDR1 SQVTM, CDR2 ANQGSEA. The CDR3 loop spans 10 amino acids.

The V call is TRBV29-1, the J call TRBJ2-5, with 11 bases fitting TRBD2. V lost 5 bases to trimming and J lost 5 bases; unmatched junction nucleotides: 7. Germline V gene data show CDR1 as SQVTM and CDR2 as ANQGSEA. This CDR3 has 14 residues. CDR3 sequence reads: CSVYSGGAQETQYF. Here the CDR3 DNA reads TGCAGCGTTTATAGCGGGGGGGCTCAGGAGACCCAGTACTTC.

The genes are TRBV5-1 and TRBJ2-6; TRBD1 is a possible D gene (5 bases). CDR1 and CDR2 (germline): SGHRS, YFSETQ. There are 15 residues in the CDR3. Trimming shortened V by 2 bases and J by 0 bases, and 6 bases separated the two germline ends. CDR3 sequence: CASSLDSSGANVLTF. CDR3 in DNA: TGCGCCAGCAGCTTAGACAGCTCTGGGGCCAACGTCCTGACTTTC.

V gene TRBV7-3 combines with J gene TRBJ2-2; 8 nucleotides align to TRBD1. J was trimmed by 7 bases and V by 2 bases; bases with no gene match: 12. The CDR3 sequence is 17 residues long. Germline values: CDR1 SGHTA, CDR2 FQGTGA. The CDR3 DNA reads TGTGCCAGCAGCTTAGGGCCAGGACAGGGTGGAAACGGGGAGCTGTTTTTT. This gives the protein CASSLGPGQGGNGELFF.

The chain recombines TRBV7-2 with TRBJ2-5, with D perhaps TRBD2 (5 bases). V lost 6 bases and J lost 5, with 16 bases in between. Germline V gene lookup returns CDR1 SGHTA and CDR2 FQGNSA. The CDR3 is made up of 14 amino acids. The CDR3 reads CASSSSGVAETQYF. DNA of the CDR3: TGTGCCAGCAGTTCATCTGGGGTAGCGGAGACCCAGTACTTC.

V usage is TRBV7-2 and J usage is TRBJ2-4; 8 bases fit TRBD1. The CDR3 is 15 residues long. The V segment lost 5 bases and the J segment 1 base; nucleotides outside the gene matches: 4. The germline CDR1 and CDR2 sequences are SGHTA and FQGNSA. The DNA for the CDR3 is TGTGCCAGCAGCCCGACAGGGGAGGCCAAAAACATTCAGTACTTC. Its translation: CASSPTGEAKNIQYF.

This rearrangement joins TRBV2 to TRBJ2-1, with 13 positions matching TRBD2. CDR1 and CDR2 from the germline V gene are SNHLY and FYNNEI. After removal of 5 bases from V and 8 bases from J, the junction contained 6 bases not matched to a gene. The CDR3 has 15 residues. The CDR3 DNA follows: TGTGCCAGCAGTCAGACTAGCGGGGGGATCGATGAGCAGTTCTTC. Its protein is CASSQTSGGIDEQFF.

The V gene is TRBV29-1, the J gene TRBJ2-3, with no clear D. This CDR3 contains 13 residues. Deletions cut 7 bases from V and 2 bases from J, with 13 bases between. Germline V CDR1 and CDR2: SQVTM, ANQGSEA. The CDR3 spells CSAAGLSTDTQYF. The CDR3 bases are TGCAGCGCCGCCGGGCTATCCACAGATACGCAGTATTTT.

This clone was detected a few times. The chain combines TRBV30 with TRBJ2-3; D is possibly TRBD2 (7 bases). The CDR3 loop spans 13 amino acids. Germline-derived CDR1 and CDR2 are GTSNPN and SVGIG (reference sequence). Trimming took 5 bases from V and 4 from J, leaving 13 bases between them. The CDR3 DNA reads TGTGCCTGGCGGGGGGCCGGAGCAGATACGCAGTATTTT. Translated: CAWRGAGADTQYF.

The CDR3 loop is CASSALGQASTGTF. CDR3 DNA: TGTGCCAGCAGCGCCCTTGGACAGGCGTCAACGGGCACCTTC. The genes are TRBV9 and TRBJ1-2, with 7 positions matching TRBD1. Germline V lookup: CDR1 SGDLS, CDR2 YYNGEE. This CDR3 has 14 residues. Trimming took 3 bases from V and 13 from J; bases not matched to a gene: 15.

The chain recombines TRBV10-3 with TRBJ2-1; D remains ambiguous. The germline V gene has CDR1 ENHRY and CDR2 SYGVKD. The CDR3 length is 14 residues. V was trimmed by 6 bases and J by 3 bases, leaving 12 bases between them. CDR3 sequence reads: CAISPKKGYNEQFF. The CDR3 DNA reads TGTGCCATCAGCCCCAAGAAGGGCTACAATGAGCAGTTCTTC.

The chain carries TRBV4-2 and TRBJ2-2; 7 bases map to TRBD2. The CDR3 length is 18 residues. Germline V lookup: CDR1 LGHNA, CDR2 YNFKEQ. Germline trimming cut 0 bases from V and 4 bases from J; bases unmatched to any gene: 11. CDR3 in amino acids: CASSQDIRGVYGTGELFF. DNA of the CDR3: TGTGCCAGCAGCCAAGATATTCGGGGGGTTTATGGCACCGGGGAGCTGTTTTTT.

This clone has a handful of counts. The chain joins TRBV7-2 to TRBJ2-1; TRBD2 matches 12 bases. Trimming removed 4 bases from V and 9 bases from J; junction bases left unmatched: 4. Germline CDR1 SGHTA, CDR2 FQGNSA. The CDR3 loop spans 14 amino acids. Written as DNA, the CDR3 is TGTGCCAGCAGCTCTAGCGGGGGGGCGGCTGAGCAGTTCTTC. Translated: CASSSSGGAAEQFF.

This clone was observed a few times. The chain has TRBV29-1 and TRBJ2-3; D possibly corresponds to TRBD1 (9 bases). There are 13 residues in the CDR3. V lost 7 bases and J lost 5, with 16 bases in between. Per germline, CDR1 SQVTM and CDR2 ANQGSEA. CDR3 DNA: TGCAGCGGGGACAGGGCGGGGGGAGATACGCAGTATTTT. Its translation: CSGDRAGGDTQYF.

V and J are TRBV29-1 and TRBJ1-1; D is uncertain. The CDR3 has 13 amino acids. Deletions cut 4 bases from V and 6 bases from J, with 15 bases between. Germline V CDR1 and CDR2: SQVTM, ANQGSEA. CDR3 amino acids: CSVVQGVYSEAFF. CDR3 bases: TGCAGCGTTGTTCAAGGAGTATACTCTGAAGCTTTCTTT.

CDR3 sequence reads: CAISDRTGTTNTGELFF. The CDR3 DNA sequence: TGTGCCATCAGTGACCGTACCGGGACTACGAACACCGGGGAGCTGTTTTTT. The V call is TRBV10-3, the J call TRBJ2-2; TRBD2 matches at 7 bases. Germline V gene lookup returns CDR1 ENHRY and CDR2 SYGVKD. The V segment lost 3 bases and the J segment 0 bases; nucleotides outside the gene matches: 7. This CDR3 has 17 residues.

Concerning this clone: In the same sample, other DNA sequences code for this CDR3. In nucleotides, the CDR3 is TGCAGCGTTCGTCGTACAGTTAACACTGAAGCTTTCTTT. This encodes CSVRRTVNTEAFF. The J gene is TRBJ1-1, the V gene TRBV29-1; the D is unclear. CDR1 is SQVTM and CDR2 is ANQGSEA in the germline V gene. V shed 5 bases and J shed 2 bases, with 12 bases lying between them. This CDR3 spans 13 amino acids.

This clone has more than one count but fewer than ten. J is TRBJ1-1 and V is TRBV30; D might be TRBD1 (6 bases). CDR3 length: 13 amino acids. From germline, CDR1 is GTSNPN and CDR2 SVGIG (reference sequence). As DNA, the CDR3 is TGTGCGACGCGAGGGACATTGAACACTGAAGCTTTCTTT. Protein sequence: CATRGTLNTEAFF.

The rearrangement uses TRBV10-3 and TRBJ1-2; D gene unclear. The CDR3 extends over 13 amino acids. V was clipped by 6 bases and J by 4 bases, with 12 bases between them. CDR1 and CDR2 (germline): ENHRY, SYGVKD. The CDR3 DNA is TGTGCCATCAGCGCGGAGGCTGGCTATGGCTACACCTTC. Translation: CAISAEAGYGYTF.